Shown below are 9 T cell receptor beta chains from a single sample sequenced in a study of blood T cell repertoires in COVID-19. Profiling relied on immunoSEQ multiplex PCR, and the TCRdb table lists in-frame clones only, not all of them. This table holds under 300,000 clones, approximately 86% found once. The sequencing sample was made of peripheral blood. Receptors originate from a woman between 65 and 79 years old with active or convalescent COVID-19.

The chain carries TRBV19 and TRBJ2-2, with D unclear. Germline V gives CDR1 LNHDA, CDR2 SQIVND (reference sequence). V was shortened by 7 bases and J by 1 base, with 7 bases between the two germline ends. The CDR3 is 13 residues long. The CDR3 sequence: CASIALNTGELFF. Written as DNA, the CDR3 is TGTGCCAGTATAGCCCTGAACACCGGGGAGCTGTTTTTT.

The chain couples TRBV9 to TRBJ2-7; D is possibly TRBD1 (5 bases). V was shortened by 3 bases and J by 3 bases, with 16 bases between the two germline ends. The CDR3 sequence is 15 residues long. CDR1 and CDR2 (germline): SGDLS, YYNGEE. This CDR3 is CASSAPRAGNYEQYF. In DNA, the CDR3 is TGTGCCAGCAGCGCCCCCAGGGCAGGGAACTACGAGCAGTACTTC.

The chain links TRBV4-3 to TRBJ2-1, with a possible D match to TRBD2 (6 bases). Trimming cost V 2 bases and J 12 bases, with 17 bases left between them. Germline V lookup: CDR1 LGHNA, CDR2 YSLEER. The length of the CDR3 is 14 residues. The CDR3 coding sequence is TGCGCCAGCAGCCAATCCTTCGCACCGGGAGTGCAGTTCTTC. Its translation: CASSQSFAPGVQFF.

The chain uses TRBV7-6 and TRBJ2-7, with D possibly TRBD2 on 6 matching bases. Per the germline V gene, CDR1 is SGHVS and CDR2 is FNYEAQ. The length of the CDR3 is 15 residues. V was shortened by 0 bases and J by 7 bases, with 16 bases between the two germline ends. The CDR3 sequence is CASSLASLLGREQYF. The CDR3 DNA reads TGTGCCAGCAGCTTAGCTTCATTACTGGGGAGGGAGCAGTACTTC.

V usage is TRBV7-9 and J usage is TRBJ1-5; no definite D call. The V end was cut by 1 base, the J end by 0 bases, with 7 bases between. There are 15 residues in the CDR3. CDR1 and CDR2 (germline): SEHNR, FQNEAQ (reference sequence). The CDR3, as DNA: TGTGCCAGCAGCTTAGTTTCCGGTAGCAATCAGCCCCAGCATTTT. Translated: CASSLVSGSNQPQHF.

J is TRBJ2-1 and V is TRBV7-2; tentative D call: TRBD2 (7 bases). From germline, CDR1 is SGHTA and CDR2 FQGNSA. V lost 3 bases and J 6 bases, leaving 15 bases between the germline ends. CDR3 length equals 15 residues. The CDR3 sequence: CASSFRGGGFNEQFF. The CDR3 DNA sequence: TGTGCCAGCAGCTTTAGAGGGGGGGGATTCAATGAGCAGTTCTTC.

This chain links TRBV19 with TRBJ1-1; 7 bases fit TRBD1. This CDR3 spans 15 amino acids. J lost 6 bases, V lost 4 bases, and 11 bases had no gene match. The germline V gene encodes CDR1 LNHDA and CDR2 SQIVND (reference sequence). In DNA, the CDR3 is TGTGCCAGTAGTAGACCAACAGGGGTGGGAGCTGAAGCTTTCTTT. Translated: CASSRPTGVGAEAFF.

This chain links TRBV19 with TRBJ1-2; D is undetermined. CDR3 length: 13 residues. V was pared by 5 bases and J by 6 bases, with 13 bases between. Germline CDR1 reads LNHDA; CDR2 reads SQIVND (reference sequence). Written as DNA, the CDR3 is TGTGCCAGTAGTGGCCGGGGATGGGATGGCTACACCTTC. It is translated as CASSGRGWDGYTF.

V and J are TRBV5-6 and TRBJ2-1, with TRBD2 matching over 9 bases. This CDR3 region has 16 residues. Germline assignment: CDR1 SGHDT and CDR2 YYEEEE. V lost 4 bases and J lost 8; bases outside the gene matches: 13. The CDR3 nucleotides are TGTGCCAGCAGCCTTCCCGGACTAGCGTCCGGCGATGAGCAGTTCTTC. This codes for CASSLPGLASGDEQFF.